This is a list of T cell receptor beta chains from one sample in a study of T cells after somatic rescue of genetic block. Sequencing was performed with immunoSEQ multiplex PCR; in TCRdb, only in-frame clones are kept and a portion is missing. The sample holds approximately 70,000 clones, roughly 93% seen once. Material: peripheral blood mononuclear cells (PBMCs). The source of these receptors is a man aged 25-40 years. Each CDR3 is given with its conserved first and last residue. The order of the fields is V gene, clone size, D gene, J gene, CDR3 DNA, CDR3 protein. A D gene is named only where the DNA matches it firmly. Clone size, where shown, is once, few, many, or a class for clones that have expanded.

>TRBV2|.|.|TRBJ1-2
TGTGCCAGCAGTGAAGAAGGAGGGGATGGCTACACCTTC
CASSEEGGDGYTF
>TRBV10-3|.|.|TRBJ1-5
TGTGCCATACAGGGAGAAAATCAGCCCCAGCATTTT
CAIQGENQPQHF
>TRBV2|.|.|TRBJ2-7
TGTGCCAGCAGTGAAAGGGCCTACGAGCAGTACTTC
CASSERAYEQYF
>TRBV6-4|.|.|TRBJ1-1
TGTGCCAGCAGTGACTTGGACCAAACCGGCACTGAAGCTTTCTTT
CASSDLDQTGTEAFF
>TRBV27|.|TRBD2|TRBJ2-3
TGTGCCAGCAGTCTCTACCGACTAGCGGGAGAATATTTT
CASSLYRLAGEYF
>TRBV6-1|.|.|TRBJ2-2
TGTGCCAGCAGTGAAGGGCGGGAAACCGGGGAGCTGTTTTTT
CASSEGRETGELFF
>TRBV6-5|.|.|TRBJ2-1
TGTGCCAGCAGTTACTCTACCCCGAGCGAGCAGTTCTTC
CASSYSTPSEQFF
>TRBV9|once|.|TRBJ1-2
TGTGCCAGCAGTGAAGGACGGCGGGCGGATGGCTACACCTTC
CASSEGRRADGYTF
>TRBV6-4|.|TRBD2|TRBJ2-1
TGTGCCAGCAGTGACTCGAGCGGGAGCTCCTACAATGAGCAGTTCTTC
CASSDSSGSSYNEQFF
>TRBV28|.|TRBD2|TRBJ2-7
TGTGCCAGCAGTTTCTCACAGGGGCTCGGGACTAGCTTCTCCGAGCAGTACTTC
CASSFSQGLGTSFSEQYF
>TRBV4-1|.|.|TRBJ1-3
TGCGCCAGCAGCCAAGTTTTCGGCCCTGGAAACACCATATATTTT
CASSQVFGPGNTIYF
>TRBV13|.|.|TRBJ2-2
TGTGCCAGCTTCCCGCTCGCATGGGCCGCCTCCGGGGAGCTGTTTTTT
CASFPLAWAASGELFF
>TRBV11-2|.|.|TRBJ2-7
TGTGCCAGCAGCTTAGGACACCCCGAGCAGTACTTC
CASSLGHPEQYF
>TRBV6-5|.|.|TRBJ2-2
TGTGCCAGCAGTTCTACGACAGGCACCGGGGAGCTGTTTTTT
CASSSTTGTGELFF
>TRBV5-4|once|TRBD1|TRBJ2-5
TGTGCCAGCAGCTTGAGGGGGCTAAAAGAGACCCAGTACTTC
CASSLRGLKETQYF
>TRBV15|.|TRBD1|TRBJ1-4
TGTGCCACCAGCAGAGATCGTATTTCGGGACAGGGGTTCTTTAATGAAAAACTGTTTTTT
CATSRDRISGQGFFNEKLFF
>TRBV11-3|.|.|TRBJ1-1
TGTGCCAGCAGCTTAGCCAGGGGAACGGAAGCTTTCTTT
CASSLARGTEAFF
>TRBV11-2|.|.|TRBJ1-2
TGTGCCAGCAGCTTAAATGAGGTTAACTATGGCTACACCTTC
CASSLNEVNYGYTF
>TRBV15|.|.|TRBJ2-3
TGTGCCACCAGCAGAGATCGAGGCACAGATACGCAGTATTTT
CATSRDRGTDTQYF
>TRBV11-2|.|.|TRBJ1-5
TGTGCCAGCAGCTCATCGGATCAGCCCCAGCATTTT
CASSSSDQPQHF
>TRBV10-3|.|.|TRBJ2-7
TGTGCCATCAGTGAGGCCCGGGAAACCTACGAGCAGTACTTC
CAISEARETYEQYF
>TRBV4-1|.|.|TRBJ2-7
TGCGCCAGCAGCCCCCTAAGGGGCTACGAGCAGTACTTC
CASSPLRGYEQYF
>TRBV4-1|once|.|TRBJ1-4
TGCGCCAGCAGCCTGACGGGGATTAATGAAAAACTGTTTTTT
CASSLTGINEKLFF
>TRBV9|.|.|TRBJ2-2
TGTGCCAGCAGCGGGCCCCTGAGGGAAGCGAACACCGGGGAGCTGTTTTTT
CASSGPLREANTGELFF
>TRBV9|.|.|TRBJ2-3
TGTGCCAGCAGCGGTAGTTCCGGCATAGATACGCAGTATTTT
CASSGSSGIDTQYF
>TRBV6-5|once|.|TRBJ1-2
TGTGCCAGCAGAGACGGGGGTCCCTATGGCTACACCTTC
CASRDGGPYGYTF
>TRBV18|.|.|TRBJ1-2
TGTGCCAGCTCACCACCCTACAGCTTTAACTATGGCTACACCTTC
CASSPPYSFNYGYTF
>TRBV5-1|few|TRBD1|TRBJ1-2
TGCGCCAGCAGCTTATCAGGGGGCGTTTATGGCTACACCTTC
CASSLSGGVYGYTF
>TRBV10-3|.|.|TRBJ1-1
TGTGCCATCAGTGAACGTGTCGAGGGGAGGACTGAAGCTTTCTTT
CAISERVEGRTEAFF
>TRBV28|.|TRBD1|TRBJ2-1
TGTGCCAGCAGGTCCGGGACAGCAAACGGCAATGAGCAGTTCTTC
CASRSGTANGNEQFF
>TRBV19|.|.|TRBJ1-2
TGTGCCAGTAGTATTCAAAGGGGGTCGGATGGCTACACCTTC
CASSIQRGSDGYTF
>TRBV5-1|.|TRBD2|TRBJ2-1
TGCGCCAGCAGCTTGTTGGGTTTAGCGGGAGTGTACAATGAGCAGTTCTTC
CASSLLGLAGVYNEQFF
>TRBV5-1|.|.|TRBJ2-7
TGCGCCAGCAGCCGCCTACCTCCGGGAGACTACGAGCAGTACTTC
CASSRLPPGDYEQYF
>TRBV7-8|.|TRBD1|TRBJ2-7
TGTGCCAGCAGCTCACAGGGGGCTGGTTCCTACGAGCAGTACTTC
CASSSQGAGSYEQYF
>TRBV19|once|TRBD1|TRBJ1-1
TGTGCCAGTAGTCCCGGGACAGGCTTTTTAGAGAACACTGAAGCTTTCTTT
CASSPGTGFLENTEAFF
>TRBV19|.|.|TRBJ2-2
TGTGCCAGTAGTACAGGAGTGAACACCGGGGAGCTGTTTTTT
CASSTGVNTGELFF
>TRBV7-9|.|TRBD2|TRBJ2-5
TGTGCCAGCATCCAAGGCGGCGGGGGGGCCCGGAAGACCCAGTACTTC
CASIQGGGGARKTQYF
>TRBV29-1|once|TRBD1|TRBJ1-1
TGCAGCGCCTCCGGGACAGGTGGGACTGAAGCTTTCTTT
CSASGTGGTEAFF
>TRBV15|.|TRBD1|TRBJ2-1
TGTGCCACCAGCAGACCCCGGGACAGGGTAAACAATGAGCAGTTCTTC
CATSRPRDRVNNEQFF
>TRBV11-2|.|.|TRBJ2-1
TGTGCCAGCAGCTTCGTGGGGGCGCTGGGGCAGTTCTTC
CASSFVGALGQFF
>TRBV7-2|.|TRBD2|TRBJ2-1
TGTGCCAGCAGCTCGGGTAGCGGGAGGGCCCTCCACAATGAGCAGTTCTTC
CASSSGSGRALHNEQFF
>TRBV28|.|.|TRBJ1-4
TGTGCCAGCAGGCCCCAGGGATATGAAAAACTGTTTTTT
CASRPQGYEKLFF
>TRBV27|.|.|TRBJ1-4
TGTGCCAGCCACTCGGGTTCTAATGAAAAACTGTTTTTT
CASHSGSNEKLFF
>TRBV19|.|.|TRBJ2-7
TGTGCCAGTAGTACCGGGACATTATCCTACGAGCAGTACTTC
CASSTGTLSYEQYF
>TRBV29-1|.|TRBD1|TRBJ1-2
TGCAGCGTTGAGGGATCGGGACAGGGGGCTTTCGGCTATGGCTACACCTTC
CSVEGSGQGAFGYGYTF
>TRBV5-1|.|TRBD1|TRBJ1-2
TGCGCCAGCAGCGTCCGGAACAGGGGAAAGGCTAACTATGGCTACACCTTC
CASSVRNRGKANYGYTF
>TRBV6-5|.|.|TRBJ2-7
TGTGCCAGCAGCAAGAGAGACTCGAACTACGAGCAGTACTTC
CASSKRDSNYEQYF
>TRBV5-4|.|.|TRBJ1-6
TGTGCCAGCAGCTTGGAACCCCGGACAGATTCACCCCTCCACTTT
CASSLEPRTDSPLHF
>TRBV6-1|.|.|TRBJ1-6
TGTGCCAGCAGCTCGACGGGGGTGTCACCCCTCCACTTT
CASSSTGVSPLHF
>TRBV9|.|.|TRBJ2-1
TGTGCCAGCAGCCCTCCCGGGACACCCTACAATGAGCAGTTCTTC
CASSPPGTPYNEQFF
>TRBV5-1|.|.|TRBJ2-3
TGCGCCAGCAGCTTTATGCCTAGCGGCACAGATACGCAGTATTTT
CASSFMPSGTDTQYF
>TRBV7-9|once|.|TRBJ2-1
TGCGCCAGCAGCCGGGGACCCCCCGGCGATGAGCAGTTCTTC
CASSRGPPGDEQFF
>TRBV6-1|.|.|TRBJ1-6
TGTGCCAGCAGTGACCGAGGGCACAGTTATTCACCCCTCCACTTT
CASSDRGHSYSPLHF
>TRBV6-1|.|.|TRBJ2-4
TGTGCCAGCAGTGAAGGTTGGACTATAGCCAAAAACATTCAGTACTTC
CASSEGWTIAKNIQYF
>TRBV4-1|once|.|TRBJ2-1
TGCGCCAGCAGCCCAGTGCTCGCCTACAATGAGCAGTTCTTC
CASSPVLAYNEQFF
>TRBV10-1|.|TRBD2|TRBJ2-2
TGCGCCAGCAGTGGAGGAGCGGGAGTGGCCACCGGGGAGCTGTTTTTT
CASSGGAGVATGELFF